The 20 T cell receptor beta chains in this list originate from one sample, sequenced in a study of blood T cell repertoires in COVID-19. Assay used: immunoSEQ multiplex PCR; TCRdb lists only in-frame clones, some missing. The sample carries 150,000 to 200,000 clones, 89% recorded once. The sequenced material came from peripheral blood. The receptors come from a middle-aged man with acute or convalescent COVID-19.

The CDR3 spells CASSEQGGSYNEQFF. CDR3 coding DNA: TGTGCCAGCAGTGAACAGGGCGGCTCCTACAATGAGCAGTTCTTC. This chain uses TRBV27 with TRBJ2-1; D may be TRBD1 (6 bases). The CDR3 runs 15 residues. The V end was cut by 5 bases, the J end by 0 bases, with 11 bases between. CDR1 and CDR2 (germline): MNHEY, SMNVEV (reference sequence).

The V call is TRBV19, the J call TRBJ2-7; 9 bases map to TRBD1. This CDR3 is 15 amino acids long. Germline CDR1 is LNHDA and CDR2 is SQIVND (reference sequence). V trimming: 9 bases; J trimming: 2 bases; junction bases outside the gene matches: 11. The CDR3 DNA reads as TGTGCCAGGGAGGGTAGGGGACAGGGACCCTACGAGCAGTACTTC. Protein: CAREGRGQGPYEQYF.

This chain links TRBV3-1 (or the pseudogene TRBV3-2) with TRBJ2-1; 8 positions agree with TRBD2. CDR1 LGHDT and CDR2 YNNKEL come from the germline V gene (reference sequence). The V segment lost 2 bases and the J segment 7 bases; nucleotides outside the gene matches: 10. The CDR3 is 16 amino acids. Here the CDR3 DNA reads TGTGCCAGCAGCCAATCCCGGGGGGGCCTCTCGAATGAGCAGTTCTTC. It encodes CASSQSRGGLSNEQFF.

This clone was picked up one time. The J gene is TRBJ1-1, the V gene TRBV15; D call uncertain. This CDR3 is 13 amino acids long. Germline CDR1 reads LNHNV; CDR2 reads YYDKDF (reference sequence). Trimming removed 5 bases from V and 2 bases from J, with 9 bases in between. CDR3 in amino acids: CATSPRGNTEAFF. The CDR3 DNA is TGTGCCACCAGCCCGCGGGGTAACACTGAAGCTTTCTTT.

This clone was seen only once. This chain joins TRBV24-1 and TRBJ2-3; 10 nucleotides match TRBD1. The junction had 15 bases not matched to a gene; V was cut back by 3 bases and J by 4 bases. The CDR3 spans 19 residues. From germline, CDR1 is KGHDR and CDR2 SFDVKD. CDR3 in amino acids: CATSDALPSDRGSPDTQYF. The CDR3 nucleotides are TGTGCCACCAGTGATGCACTACCCTCGGACAGGGGGTCCCCAGATACGCAGTATTTT.

The genes are TRBV5-1 and TRBJ2-6, with 7 positions matching TRBD1. This CDR3 has 16 amino acids. Trimming at V came to 3 bases and at J to 4 bases, leaving 7 bases not matched to a gene. Germline V gene lookup returns CDR1 SGHRS and CDR2 YFSETQ. As DNA, the CDR3 is TGCGCCAGCAGCTCGATAACAGGGGACGGGGCCAACGTCCTGACTTTC. It specifies CASSSITGDGANVLTF.

V usage is TRBV7-9 and J usage is TRBJ2-6; the match to TRBD1 covers 7 bases. This CDR3 has 15 residues. With 5 bases clipped from V and 4 bases from J, the junction kept 5 bases outside the gene matches. Germline V gives CDR1 SEHNR, CDR2 FQNEAQ (reference sequence). The CDR3 reads CASSIRGSGANVLTF. CDR3 bases: TGTGCCAGCAGCATCAGGGGGTCCGGGGCCAACGTCCTGACTTTC.

The chain links TRBV24-1 to TRBJ1-5; 7 bases line up with TRBD1. The CDR3 has 17 residues. Germline loops: CDR1 KGHDR, CDR2 SFDVKD. V shed 2 bases, J shed 3 bases, and the junction held 9 bases outside the gene matches. The DNA for the CDR3 is TGTGCCACCAGTGATTCCACCTGGACAGGTTTCAATCAGCCCCAGCATTTT. Residues: CATSDSTWTGFNQPQHF.

The chain is built from TRBV4-2 and TRBJ2-2, with D perhaps TRBD1 (6 bases). V was shortened by 9 bases and J by 5 bases, with 16 bases between the two germline ends. Per germline, CDR1 LGHNA and CDR2 YNFKEQ. The CDR3 totals 14 residues. Written as DNA, the CDR3 is TGTGCCAGTACCCATGGACAGACTACCGGGGAGCTGTTTTTT. Amino acids: CASTHGQTTGELFF.

The rearrangement links TRBV19 to TRBJ1-5; D remains unclear. Germline V lookup: CDR1 LNHDA, CDR2 SQIVND (reference sequence). Between the trimmed V and J ends, which lost 3 bases and 5 bases, there was a span of 11 bases. The CDR3 covers 14 residues. The CDR3 DNA reads as TGTGCCAGTAGTATGGCTGGGAGCTATCAGCCCCAGCATTTT. Translated: CASSMAGSYQPQHF.

This rearrangement joins TRBV29-1 to TRBJ2-1, with D perhaps matching TRBD2 (6 bases). The CDR3 length is 12 residues. V lost 7 bases and J 7 bases, leaving 14 bases between the germline ends. Germline V gene data show CDR1 as SQVTM and CDR2 as ANQGSEA. For the CDR3, the DNA is TGCAGCGCTGGAGGGGCAAATAATGAGCAGTTCTTC. This gives the protein CSAGGANNEQFF.

The chain employs TRBV19 and TRBJ1-2; D is possibly TRBD1 (5 bases). CDR1 LNHDA and CDR2 SQIVND come from the germline V gene (reference sequence). This CDR3 contains 15 residues. Trimming left V 1 base short and J 2 bases short, with 11 bases between. The CDR3 here is CASSIAKGNNYGYTF. The CDR3 DNA reads as TGTGCCAGTAGTATAGCGAAGGGGAACAACTATGGCTACACCTTC.

The chain recombines TRBV2 with TRBJ2-2, with 8 positions matching TRBD1. Trimming took 6 bases from V and 6 from J; bases not matched to a gene: 9. The CDR3 runs to 15 residues. Germline values: CDR1 SNHLY, CDR2 FYNNEI. CDR3 nucleotides: TGTGCCAGCAGGAGGGGAACAGGGGGTGCCGGGGAGCTGTTTTTT. Encoded protein: CASRRGTGGAGELFF.

V gene TRBV7-2 combines with J gene TRBJ2-1; TRBD1 matches 11 bases. The CDR3 is 17 residues long. Looked up from germline, CDR1 is SGHTA and CDR2 is FQGNSA. J gave up 4 bases and V 5 bases, and 10 bases lay outside the gene matches. DNA of the CDR3: TGTGCCAGCAGCGCAAGAACCGGGACAGGGGGTTACAATGAGCAGTTCTTC. Translation: CASSARTGTGGYNEQFF.

The chain joins TRBV4-3 to TRBJ2-5; 7 nucleotides line up with TRBD1. Germline V gene sequence: CDR1 LGHNA, CDR2 YSLEER. With 3 bases clipped from V and 2 bases from J, the junction kept 6 bases outside the gene matches. The CDR3 extends over 15 amino acids. The CDR3 loop reads CASSQSPGQQETQYF. CDR3 nucleotide sequence: TGCGCCAGCAGCCAGAGCCCGGGACAGCAAGAGACCCAGTACTTC.

The chain joins TRBV27 to TRBJ2-7; possible D gene TRBD2, 7 bases. Trimming shortened V by 5 bases and J by 7 bases, and 18 bases separated the two germline ends. The CDR3 runs to 14 residues. The germline V gene has CDR1 MNHEY and CDR2 SMNVEV (reference sequence). This CDR3 reads CASSPRGAGWEQYF. For the CDR3, the DNA is TGTGCCAGCAGTCCACGGGGGGCCGGGTGGGAGCAGTACTTC.

In the case of this clone: In this CDR3 the conserved last residue, phenylalanine or tryptophan, is missing, so a read error is likely. The DNA is left out, because the CDR3 cannot be placed on it with certainty; the CDR3 is given as TCRdb lists it. The rearrangement links TRBV15 to TRBJ2-7; TRBD2, the table's D call, was not compared with the DNA. The CDR3 sequence runs 11 residues, both termini included. Per germline, CDR1 LNHNV and CDR2 YYDKDF (reference sequence). The CDR3 spells CATSRVRPPVL.

This clone was recorded only once. V and J are TRBV10-3 and TRBJ2-2, with TRBD2 matching over 7 bases. Germline CDR1 is ENHRY and CDR2 is SYGVKD. J gave up 4 bases and V 4 bases, and 6 bases lay outside the gene matches. This CDR3 comprises 15 residues. In DNA form, the CDR3 reads TGTGCCATCAGTGGGGCGGGGAGGGGCACCGGGGAGCTGTTTTTT. Amino acid sequence: CAISGAGRGTGELFF.

J is TRBJ1-5 and V is TRBV19; D is perhaps TRBD1 (6 bases). Deletions cut 10 bases from V and 0 bases from J, with 16 bases between. From germline, CDR1 is LNHDA and CDR2 SQIVND (reference sequence). This CDR3 has 15 amino acids. For the CDR3, the DNA is TGTGCCACCCAACTGACAGGCTATAGCAATCAGCCCCAGCATTTT. Translated, it gives CATQLTGYSNQPQHF.

This chain connects TRBV12-3 or TRBV12-4 to TRBJ2-2; the D gene is possibly TRBD1 (6 bases). The CDR3 totals 13 residues. With 5 bases removed from V and 7 bases from J, the gap between germline ends came to 11 bases. CDR3 coding DNA: TGTGCCAGCAGTATACAGGGAAACGGGGAGCTGTTTTTT. Translating it yields CASSIQGNGELFF.